These 6 T cell receptor beta chains came from one sample sequenced in a study of blood T cell repertoires in COVID-19. Assay: immunoSEQ multiplex PCR; the TCRdb copy retains only in-frame clones and omits some. This table holds approximately 27,000 clones, roughly four fifths found once. The material sequenced was peripheral blood. The receptors come from a human donor in a cohort sampled during active COVID-19.

The chain links TRBV7-8 to TRBJ1-5; D perhaps matches TRBD1 (6 bases). CDR1 is SGHVS and CDR2 is FQNEAQ in the germline V gene. V lost 3 bases, J lost 0 bases, and 21 bases lay in between. The CDR3 length is 19 residues. The CDR3 sequence: CASSLDRPGVKYSNQPQHF. CDR3 nucleotides: TGTGCCAGCAGCTTGGACAGACCGGGCGTGAAATATAGCAATCAGCCCCAGCATTTT.

V gene TRBV10-3 combines with J gene TRBJ2-3; 10 bases are a match to TRBD1. The junction had 10 bases not matched to a gene; V was cut back by 6 bases and J by 4 bases. Germline V CDR1 and CDR2: ENHRY, SYGVKD. CDR3 length equals 16 residues. CDR3 nucleotide sequence: TGTGCCATCAGGAACGTAGTAGGGACAGGGGCAGATACGCAGTATTTT. Translated: CAIRNVVGTGADTQYF.

The genes are TRBV5-1 and TRBJ2-1; 13 bases agree with TRBD2. This CDR3 region has 15 residues. Germline V CDR1 and CDR2: SGHRS, YFSETQ. V trimming: 4 bases; J trimming: 5 bases; junction bases outside the gene matches: 3. The CDR3 here is CASSPGLAGHNEQFF. The DNA of the CDR3 is TGCGCCAGCAGCCCGGGACTAGCGGGGCACAATGAGCAGTTCTTC. Combining the CDR3 with reference TRBV5-1 and TRBJ2-1 gives the whole variable domain KAGVTQTPRYLIKTRGQQVTLSCSPISGHRSVSWYQQTPGQGLQFLFEYFSETQRNKGNFPGRFSGRQFSNSRSEMNVSTLELGDSALYLCASSPGLAGHNEQFFGPGTRLTVL.

The chain carries TRBV5-4 and TRBJ2-1, with 12 positions matching TRBD2. The CDR3 loop spans 15 amino acids. Looked up from germline, CDR1 is SGHNT and CDR2 is YYREEE (reference sequence). V shed 6 bases and J 8 bases; nucleotides not matched to a gene: 9. CDR3 DNA sequence: TGTGCCAGCACCCTGACTAGCGGGGGTTACGATGAGCAGTTCTTC. This gives the protein CASTLTSGGYDEQFF.

J is TRBJ1-1 and V is TRBV10-3; the D is unclear. The CDR3 runs to 12 residues. The V end was cut by 6 bases, the J end by 9 bases, with 14 bases between. In germline, CDR1 is ENHRY, CDR2 SYGVKD. CDR3 residues: CAISSNNLQAFF. CDR3 nucleotides: TGTGCCATCAGCTCCAATAACCTACAAGCTTTCTTT.

CDR3 nucleotide sequence: TGTGCCAGCTCACCGACCCGAGGAAGGTCGTCCTACTATGGCTACACCTTC. The encoded protein is CASSPTRGRSSYYGYTF. V gene TRBV18 combines with J gene TRBJ1-2; D unresolved. V dropped 3 bases and J dropped 3 bases, with 20 bases sitting between them. Per the germline V gene, CDR1 is KGHSH and CDR2 is LQKENI. CDR3 length equals 17 residues.